The clone carrying this T cell receptor (beta chain) was detected a few times. The CDR3 loop spans 17 amino acids. Germline values: CDR1 SGHRS, CDR2 YFSETQ. The J segment lost 1 base and the V segment lost 4 bases, leaving 5 bases of the junction unmatched. The sample comes from a study of regulatory T cells in long-lasting Graves disease. The time point is: persistent/refractory GD, antithyroid drugs over 5 years with positive TRAb. Scientists built the TCR library using RNA that was extracted from PBMCs. Through Arm-PCR of CDR3 regions and iRepertoire HTBI primers, TCR beta libraries were built. TCRdb re-called the multiplex PCR reads with MiXCR, one entry per CDR3 protein. The sample has some 450,000 distinct CDR3 sequences; about 20% are singletons.

The TCR comes from a female donor with Graves disease. The chain uses TRBV5-1 and TRBJ2-7; 16 nucleotides align to TRBD2. Material: peripheral blood mononuclear cells (PBMCs), obtained when the disease was refractory, from a patient treated with antithyroid drugs. The CDR3 coding sequence is TGCGCCAGCAGCAGGACGGGACTAGCGGGAGGGTCCTACGAGCAGTACTTC. Translated: CASSRTGLAGGSYEQYF.